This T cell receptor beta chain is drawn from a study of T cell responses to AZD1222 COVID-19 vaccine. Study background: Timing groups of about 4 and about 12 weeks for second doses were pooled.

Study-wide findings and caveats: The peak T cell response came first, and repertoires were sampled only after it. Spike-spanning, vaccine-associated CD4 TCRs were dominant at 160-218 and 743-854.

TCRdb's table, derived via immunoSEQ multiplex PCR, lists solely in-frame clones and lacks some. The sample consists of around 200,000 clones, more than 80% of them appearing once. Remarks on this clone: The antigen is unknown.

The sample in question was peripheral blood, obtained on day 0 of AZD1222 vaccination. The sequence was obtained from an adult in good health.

CDR3 sequence reads: CASSLRQGLDGYTF. Written as DNA, the CDR3 is TGTGCCAGCAGCTTGCGCCAGGGACTTGACGGCTACACCTTC. V usage is TRBV5-5 and J usage is TRBJ1-2, with D possibly being TRBD1 (5 bases). CDR3 length equals 14 residues. The germline CDR1 and CDR2 sequences are SGHKS and YYEKEE (reference sequence). Trimming shortened V by 1 base and J by 8 bases, and 15 bases separated the two germline ends.